This T cell receptor beta chain was found in a study of blood T cells in healthy people across ages. Points from the study as a whole: Diversity of TCR beta per million T cells declined in a roughly linear way with age.

This clonotype was detected ten times or more. Antigen specificity is unknown. At one end the junction does not follow the germline gene, possibly because of a read error. From germline, CDR1 is SSHAT and CDR2 FNYEAQ (reference sequence). CDR3 length: 13 amino acids. A second roughly 7 to 11 cycle PCR used barcoded and J-beta primers. TCRdb analysed the 5' RACE reads with MiXCR anew, one entry per CDR3 protein. The sample records 600,000 to 900,000 distinct CDR3 sequences, 20% to 30% being singletons. In addition, the sample was reused for a study of T cells of mothers and their children.

The TCR sequence derives from a boy between 10 and 17 years old in good health. This chain links TRBV7-7 with TRBJ2-5; TRBD1 matches at 8 bases. Sequenced: blood. CDR3 in amino acids: CASSKDRGETQYF. In DNA form, the CDR3 reads TGTGCTAGCAGCAAAGACAGGGGAGAGACCCAGTACTTC.